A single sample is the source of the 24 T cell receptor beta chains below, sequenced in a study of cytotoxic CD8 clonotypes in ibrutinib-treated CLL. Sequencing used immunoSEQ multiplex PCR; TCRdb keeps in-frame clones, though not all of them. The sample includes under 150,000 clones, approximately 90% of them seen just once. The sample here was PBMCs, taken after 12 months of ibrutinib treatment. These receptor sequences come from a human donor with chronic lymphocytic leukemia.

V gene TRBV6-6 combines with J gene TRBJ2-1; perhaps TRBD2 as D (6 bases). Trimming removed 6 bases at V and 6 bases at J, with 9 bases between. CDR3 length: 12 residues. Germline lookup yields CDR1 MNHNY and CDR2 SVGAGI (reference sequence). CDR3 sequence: CASRDYLNEQFF. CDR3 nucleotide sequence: TGTGCCAGCAGGGACTACCTCAATGAGCAGTTCTTC.

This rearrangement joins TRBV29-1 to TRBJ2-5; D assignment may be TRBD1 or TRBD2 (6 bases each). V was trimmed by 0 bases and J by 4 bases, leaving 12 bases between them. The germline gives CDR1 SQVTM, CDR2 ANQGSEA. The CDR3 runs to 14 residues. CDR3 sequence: CSVEDTGAGETQYF. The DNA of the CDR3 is TGCAGCGTTGAAGATACGGGGGCGGGAGAGACCCAGTACTTC.

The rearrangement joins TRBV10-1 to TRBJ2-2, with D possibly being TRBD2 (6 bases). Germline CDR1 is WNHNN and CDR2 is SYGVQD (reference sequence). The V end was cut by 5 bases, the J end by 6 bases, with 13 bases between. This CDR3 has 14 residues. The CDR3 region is CASSPREFSGELFF. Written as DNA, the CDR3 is TGCGCCAGCAGTCCCCGGGAGTTCTCCGGGGAGCTGTTTTTT.

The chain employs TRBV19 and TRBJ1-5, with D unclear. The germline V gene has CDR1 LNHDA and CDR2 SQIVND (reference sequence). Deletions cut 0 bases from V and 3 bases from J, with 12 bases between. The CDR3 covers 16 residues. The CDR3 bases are TGTGCCAGTAGTATAGAAGTGGCACCGAACAATCAGCCCCAGCATTTT. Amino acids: CASSIEVAPNNQPQHF.

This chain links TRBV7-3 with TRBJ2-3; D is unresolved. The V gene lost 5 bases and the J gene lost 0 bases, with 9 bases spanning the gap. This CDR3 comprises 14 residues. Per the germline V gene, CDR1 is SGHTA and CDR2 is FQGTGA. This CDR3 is CASSNSYSTDTQYF. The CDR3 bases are TGTGCCAGCAGCAACTCCTACAGCACAGATACGCAGTATTTT.

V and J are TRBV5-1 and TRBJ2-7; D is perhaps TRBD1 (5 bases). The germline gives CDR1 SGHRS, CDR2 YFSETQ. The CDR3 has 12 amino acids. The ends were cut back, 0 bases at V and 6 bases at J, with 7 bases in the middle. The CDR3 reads CASSLVGAEQYF. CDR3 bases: TGCGCCAGCAGCTTGGTAGGGGCCGAGCAGTACTTC.

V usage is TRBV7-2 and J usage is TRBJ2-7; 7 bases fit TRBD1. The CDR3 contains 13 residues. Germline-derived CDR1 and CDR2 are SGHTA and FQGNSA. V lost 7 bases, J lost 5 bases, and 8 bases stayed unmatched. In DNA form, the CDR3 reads TGTGCCAGCAACCCGACAGGGCGGAACGAGCAGTACTTC. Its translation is CASNPTGRNEQYF. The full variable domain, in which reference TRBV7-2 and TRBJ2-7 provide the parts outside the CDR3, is GAGVSQSPSNKVTEKGKDVELRCDPISGHTALYWYRQSLGQGLEFLIYFQGNSAPDKSGLPSDRFSAERTGGSVSTLTIQRTQQEDSAVYLCASNPTGRNEQYFGPGTRLTVT.

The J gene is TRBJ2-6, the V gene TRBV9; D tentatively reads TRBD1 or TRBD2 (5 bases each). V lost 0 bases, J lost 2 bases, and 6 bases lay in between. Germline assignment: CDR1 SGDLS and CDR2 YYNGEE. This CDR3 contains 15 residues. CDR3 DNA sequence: TGTGCCAGCAGCGTAGGAGGGGCTGGGGCCAACGTCCTGACTTTC. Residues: CASSVGGAGANVLTF.

The DNA of the CDR3 is TGTGCCAGCAGCGCGACTAGCGGTAACTACAATGAGCAGTTCTTC. Translating gives CASSATSGNYNEQFF. This chain joins TRBV7-3 and TRBJ2-1; 9 nucleotides align to TRBD2. Germline CDR1 is SGHTA and CDR2 is FQGTGA. The CDR3 is made up of 15 amino acids. The V segment lost 5 bases and the J segment 3 bases; nucleotides outside the gene matches: 5.

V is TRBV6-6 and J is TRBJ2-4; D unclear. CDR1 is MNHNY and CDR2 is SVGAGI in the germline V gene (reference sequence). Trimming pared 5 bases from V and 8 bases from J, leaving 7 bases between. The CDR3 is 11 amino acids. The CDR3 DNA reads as TGTGCCAGCAGTCAACAGTACATTCAGTACTTC. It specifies CASSQQYIQYF.

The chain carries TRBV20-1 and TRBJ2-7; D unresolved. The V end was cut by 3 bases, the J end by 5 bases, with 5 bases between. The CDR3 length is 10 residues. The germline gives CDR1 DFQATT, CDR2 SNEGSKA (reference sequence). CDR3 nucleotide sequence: TGCAGTGCTAGTCCGGACGAGCAGTACTTC. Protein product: CSASPDEQYF.

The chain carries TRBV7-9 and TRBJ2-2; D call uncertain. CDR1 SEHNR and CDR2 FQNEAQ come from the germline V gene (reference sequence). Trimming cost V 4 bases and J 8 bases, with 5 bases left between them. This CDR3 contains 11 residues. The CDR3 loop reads CASSWTGELFF. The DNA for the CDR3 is TGTGCCAGCAGCTGGACGGGGGAGCTGTTTTTT.

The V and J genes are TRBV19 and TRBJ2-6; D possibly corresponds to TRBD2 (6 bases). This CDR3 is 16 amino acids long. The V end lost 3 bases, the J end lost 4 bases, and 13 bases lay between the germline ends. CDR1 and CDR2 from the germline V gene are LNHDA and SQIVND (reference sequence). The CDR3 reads CASSMEGVGGANVLTF. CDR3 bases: TGTGCCAGTAGTATGGAGGGTGTCGGGGGGGCCAACGTCCTGACTTTC.

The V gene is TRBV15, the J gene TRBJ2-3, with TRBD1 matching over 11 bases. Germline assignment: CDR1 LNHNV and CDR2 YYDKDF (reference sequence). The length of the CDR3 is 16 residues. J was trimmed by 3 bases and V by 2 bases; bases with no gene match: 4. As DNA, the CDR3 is TGTGCCACCAGCAGAAGGACAGGGGGCGGGACAGATACGCAGTATTTT. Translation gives CATSRRTGGGTDTQYF.

Here the CDR3 reads CASSLTWEQYF. The CDR3 region has the DNA TGTGCCAGCAGTTTGACCTGGGAGCAGTACTTC. V gene TRBV6-6 combines with J gene TRBJ2-7; D unclear. The CDR3 covers 11 residues. V gave up 4 bases and J gave up 7 bases, with 8 bases separating them. Germline lookup yields CDR1 MNHNY and CDR2 SVGAGI (reference sequence).

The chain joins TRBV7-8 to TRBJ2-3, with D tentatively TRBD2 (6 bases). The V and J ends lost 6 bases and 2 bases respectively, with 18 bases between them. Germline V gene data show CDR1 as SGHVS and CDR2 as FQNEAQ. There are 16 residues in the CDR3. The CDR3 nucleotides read TGTGCCAGCAGTCCTGGTTACGGGAGAGACACAGATACGCAGTATTTT. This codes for CASSPGYGRDTDTQYF.

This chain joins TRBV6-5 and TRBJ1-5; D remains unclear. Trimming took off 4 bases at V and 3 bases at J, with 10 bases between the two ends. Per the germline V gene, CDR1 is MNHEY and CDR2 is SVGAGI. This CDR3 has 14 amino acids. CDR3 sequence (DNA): TGTGCCAGCAGTTCCCCCCGATACAATCAGCCCCAGCATTTT. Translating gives CASSSPRYNQPQHF.

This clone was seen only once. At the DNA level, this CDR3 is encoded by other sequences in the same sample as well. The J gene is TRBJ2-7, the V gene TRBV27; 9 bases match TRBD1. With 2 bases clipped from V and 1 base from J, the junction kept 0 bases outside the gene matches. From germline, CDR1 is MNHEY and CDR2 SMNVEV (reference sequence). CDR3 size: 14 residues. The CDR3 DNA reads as TGTGCCAGCAGTTTAGGACAGGGGTCCTACGAGCAGTACTTC. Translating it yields CASSLGQGSYEQYF.

The CDR3 sequence: CASSTRTGGKYEQYF. The CDR3 nucleotides are TGTGCCAGTAGTACTCGGACAGGGGGCAAATACGAGCAGTACTTC. The gene calls are TRBV19 and TRBJ2-7, with TRBD1 identical over 11 bases. CDR1 and CDR2 (germline): LNHDA, SQIVND (reference sequence). V gave up 4 bases and J gave up 4 bases; unmatched junction bases: 6. The CDR3 consists of 15 residues.

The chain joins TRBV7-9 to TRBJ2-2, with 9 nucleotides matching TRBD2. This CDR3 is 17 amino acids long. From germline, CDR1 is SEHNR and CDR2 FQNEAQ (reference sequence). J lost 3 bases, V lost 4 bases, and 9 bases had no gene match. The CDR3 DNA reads TGTGCCAGCAGCTCTTACACCTTAGCGGGGGACACCGGGGAGCTGTTTTTT. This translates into CASSSYTLAGDTGELFF. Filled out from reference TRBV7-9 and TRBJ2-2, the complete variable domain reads DTGVSQNPRHKITKRGQNVTFRCDPISEHNRLYWYRQTLGQGPEFLTYFQNEAQLEKSRLLSDRFSAERPKGSFSTLEIQRTEQGDSAMYLCASSSYTLAGDTGELFFGEGSRLTVL.

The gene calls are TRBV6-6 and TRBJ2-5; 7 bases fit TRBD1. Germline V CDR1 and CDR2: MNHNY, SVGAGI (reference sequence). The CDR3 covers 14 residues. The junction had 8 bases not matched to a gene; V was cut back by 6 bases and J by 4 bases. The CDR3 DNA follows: TGTGCCAGCAGGGGGACAGAAGGAGGAGAGACCCAGTACTTC. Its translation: CASRGTEGGETQYF.

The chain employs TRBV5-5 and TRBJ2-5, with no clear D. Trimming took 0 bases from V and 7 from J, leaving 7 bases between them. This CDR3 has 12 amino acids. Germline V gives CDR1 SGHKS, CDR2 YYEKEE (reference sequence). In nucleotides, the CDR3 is TGTGCCAGCAGCTTGGATGCCGGGACCCAGTACTTC. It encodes CASSLDAGTQYF. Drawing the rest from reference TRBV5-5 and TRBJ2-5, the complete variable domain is DAGVTQSPTHLIKTRGQQVTLRCSPISGHKSVSWYQQVLGQGPQFIFQYYEKEERGRGNFPDRFSARQFPNYSSELNVNALLLGDSALYLCASSLDAGTQYFGPGTRLLVL.

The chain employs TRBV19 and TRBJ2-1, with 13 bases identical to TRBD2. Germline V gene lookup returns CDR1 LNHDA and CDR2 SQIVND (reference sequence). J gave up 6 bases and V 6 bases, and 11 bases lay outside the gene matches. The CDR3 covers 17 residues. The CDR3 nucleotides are TGTGCCAGTAGCAAACAGGCGGGACTAGCGGGATCCAATGAGCAGTTCTTC. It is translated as CASSKQAGLAGSNEQFF.

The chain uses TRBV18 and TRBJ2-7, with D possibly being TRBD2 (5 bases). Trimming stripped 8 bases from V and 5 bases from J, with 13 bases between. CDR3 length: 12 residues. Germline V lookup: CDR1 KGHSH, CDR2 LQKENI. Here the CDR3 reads CASRSSGDEQYF. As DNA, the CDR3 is TGTGCCAGCCGCTCCTCCGGGGACGAGCAGTACTTC.